This T cell receptor (beta chain) was captured by sequencing in a study of blood T cell repertoires in COVID-19. Study-wide context: There were acute and convalescent COVID-19 samples, and they came from the United States, Italy and Spain. PBMCs, B-cell-depleted T cells, or T cells provided the cDNA or gDNA that made up the material.

Per the original methods: The assay estimated nucleated cells by amplifying reference gene primers. Method: immunoSEQ multiplex PCR; TCRdb's copy keeps in-frame clones and lacks some. The V and J calls and the clone size are those of that table, but D and trimming were determined from the DNA. The sample lists approximately 340,000 clones; 83% were seen once. The CDR3 sequence is 14 residues long. The germline CDR1 and CDR2 sequences are MNHNS and SASEGT. V lost 3 bases to trimming and J lost 3 bases; unmatched junction nucleotides: 1. The receptor's source is a man aged 25 to 40 with active or convalescent COVID-19. Input material: peripheral blood. This chain links TRBV6-1 with TRBJ2-7; TRBD2 agrees at 11 bases. DNA of the CDR3: TGTGCCAGCAGTGATAGCGGGGGGGGCTACGAGCAGTACTTC. This translates into CASSDSGGGYEQYF.